These 26 T cell receptor beta chains were sequenced from one sample in a study of CD8 T cells in ankylosing spondylitis. General observations from the study: Made up of fewer than ten highly homologous variants, a TCR beta motif appeared characteristic of ankylosing spondylitis blood.

In TCRdb, the 5' RACE reads were re-called with MiXCR into one record per CDR3 protein. Among 500,000 or so distinct CDR3 sequences listed, approximately 5.3% were seen once. No antigen has been identified for these receptors. Sequenced: blood, either unsorted or a sorted T cell fraction (not recorded which). The receptors derive from a male donor with ankylosing spondylitis.

This clonotype was seen at least ten times. V and J are TRBV6-1 and TRBJ2-5, with 7 positions matching TRBD2. The CDR3 is 14 residues long. Trimming removed 6 bases from V and 0 bases from J; junction bases left unmatched: 4. Germline V CDR1 and CDR2: MNHNS, SASEGT. CDR3 nucleotides: TGTGCCAGCAGCCTAGCGGCGAACCAAGAGACCCAGTACTTC. Translated: CASSLAANQETQYF.

This clonotype was counted ten times or more. The genes are TRBV20-1 and TRBJ2-3, with 9 positions matching TRBD2. The CDR3 length is 15 residues. Germline V gene lookup returns CDR1 DFQATT and CDR2 SNEGSKA (reference sequence). CDR3 sequence reads: CSCEGREGSTDTQYF. The DNA for the CDR3 is TGCTCCTGCGAGGGGCGGGAGGGGAGCACAGATACGCAGTATTTT.

Many counts were recorded for this clonotype. The chain carries TRBV27 and TRBJ2-1, with a possible D match to TRBD1 (6 bases). Per germline, CDR1 MNHEY and CDR2 SMNVEV (reference sequence). CDR3 length equals 14 residues. Trimming took off 2 bases at V and 7 bases at J, with 12 bases between the two ends. The CDR3 here is CASSLVQQGNEQFF. The CDR3 nucleotides are TGTGCCAGCAGTTTAGTACAGCAGGGGAATGAGCAGTTCTTC.

This clonotype was observed at least ten times. CDR3 region: CASSLGPGESYEQYF. The CDR3, as DNA: TGCGCCAGCAGCTTGGGGCCAGGGGAATCCTACGAGCAGTACTTC. The chain is built from TRBV5-1 and TRBJ2-7; D perhaps matches TRBD1 (6 bases). Germline assignment: CDR1 SGHRS and CDR2 YFSETQ. Trimming took 0 bases from V and 1 from J, leaving 11 bases between them. This CDR3 is built from 15 residues.

This clonotype was recorded at least ten times. This chain uses TRBV5-1 with TRBJ1-3; TRBD1 is a possible D gene (5 bases). Germline-derived CDR1 and CDR2 are SGHRS and YFSETQ. Trimming pared 4 bases from V and 0 bases from J, leaving 14 bases between. This CDR3 is built from 16 residues. This chain's CDR3 is CASSVRGLSSGNTIYF. The DNA for the CDR3 is TGCGCCAGCAGCGTAAGGGGCCTCAGCTCTGGAAACACCATATATTTT.

This clonotype was found many times. J is TRBJ1-2 and V is TRBV7-2, with a possible D match to TRBD1 (6 bases). This CDR3 is built from 14 residues. The germline gives CDR1 SGHTA, CDR2 FQGNSA. V was cut by 5 bases and J by 0 bases, with 10 bases left in between. For the CDR3, the DNA is TGTGCCAGCAGCAAGGGGGGGACTAACTATGGCTACACCTTC. Residues: CASSKGGTNYGYTF.

This clonotype was counted ten times or more. The chain recombines TRBV5-1 with TRBJ2-1, with D possibly being TRBD2 (6 bases). Deletions cut 4 bases from V and 8 bases from J, with 25 bases between. This CDR3 contains 17 residues. From germline, CDR1 is SGHRS and CDR2 YFSETQ. The CDR3 DNA sequence: TGCGCCAGCAGCGCGACACCGGGACTGGGCGGGTCATATGAGCAGTTCTTC. This translates into CASSATPGLGGSYEQFF.

This clonotype was seen repeatedly, ten times or more. This chain uses TRBV5-1 with TRBJ1-1; D not certain. Germline V lookup: CDR1 SGHRS, CDR2 YFSETQ. V lost 5 bases to trimming and J lost 3 bases, with 8 bases between them. This CDR3 spans 12 amino acids. The CDR3 DNA reads as TGCGCCAGCAGGAGAGATGACACTGAAGCTTTCTTT. Translating gives CASRRDDTEAFF.

The genes are TRBV5-1 and TRBJ2-6; 8 bases match TRBD1. The V segment lost 1 base and the J segment 0 bases; nucleotides outside the gene matches: 3. The germline V gene has CDR1 SGHRS and CDR2 YFSETQ. The CDR3 contains 17 residues. The DNA for the CDR3 is TGCGCCAGCAGCTTGACGACAGGGGCCTCTGGGGCCAACGTCCTGACTTTC. This gives the protein CASSLTTGASGANVLTF.

There are many counts of this clonotype. The rearrangement uses TRBV27 and TRBJ2-7; 10 bases are a match to TRBD2. The V gene end was trimmed by 5 bases and the J gene end by 2 bases; junction bases not matched to a gene: 6. The CDR3 sequence is 15 residues long. CDR1 and CDR2 (germline): MNHEY, SMNVEV (reference sequence). The CDR3 loop is CASSPALAGTYEQYF. CDR3 coding DNA: TGTGCCAGCAGTCCCGCACTAGCGGGGACCTACGAGCAGTACTTC.

This clonotype was found many times. V is TRBV27 and J is TRBJ1-3; D is ambiguous. V shed 7 bases and J shed 4 bases, with 11 bases lying between them. Germline CDR1 and CDR2: MNHEY and SMNVEV (reference sequence). The CDR3 covers 13 residues. CDR3 DNA sequence: TGTGCCAGCAAACACACCGTCGGAAACACCATATATTTT. This codes for CASKHTVGNTIYF.

This clonotype was counted at least ten times. The chain is built from TRBV18 and TRBJ2-1; D not resolved. CDR1 is KGHSH and CDR2 is LQKENI in the germline V gene. Trimming stripped 2 bases from V and 8 bases from J, with 10 bases between. The CDR3 totals 13 residues. The CDR3 DNA is TGTGCCAGCTCACCAAACCAGATCGATGAGCAGTTCTTC. Translation: CASSPNQIDEQFF.

This clonotype was recorded at least ten times. This chain joins TRBV6-5 and TRBJ2-2; a possible D gene is TRBD2 (5 bases). This CDR3 is 17 amino acids long. Trimming took 0 bases from V and 4 from J, leaving 15 bases between them. CDR1 and CDR2 from the germline V gene are MNHEY and SVGAGI. CDR3 nucleotide sequence: TGTGCCAGCAGTTACTCTGCCCCTGCCCGGGGCACCGGGGAGCTGTTTTTT. Translation gives CASSYSAPARGTGELFF.

At least ten counts were recorded for this clonotype. The chain is built from TRBV12-3 or TRBV12-4 and TRBJ2-2; 10 bases agree with TRBD1. V lost 7 bases, J lost 5 bases, and 7 bases stayed unmatched. This CDR3 contains 15 residues. The CDR3 DNA is TGTGCCAGCAAACCGGGACAGGGGAGGACCGGGGAGCTGTTTTTT. Its protein is CASKPGQGRTGELFF.

Ten or more counts support this clonotype. The chain employs TRBV15 and TRBJ2-5; 7 bases fit TRBD2. After removal of 4 bases from V and 8 bases from J, the junction contained 4 bases not matched to a gene. Per the germline V gene, CDR1 is LNHNV and CDR2 is YYDKDF (reference sequence). The CDR3 runs to 12 residues. The CDR3 loop is CATSKGEGTQYF. DNA of the CDR3: TGTGCCACCAGCAAAGGGGAGGGAACCCAGTACTTC.

This sequence joins TRBV7-2 and TRBJ2-7, with D perhaps TRBD1 (6 bases). Germline CDR1 SGHTA, CDR2 FQGNSA. V was shortened by 4 bases and J by 5 bases, with 15 bases between the two germline ends. The CDR3 loop spans 14 amino acids. CDR3 protein: CASSYAPNRDEQYF. The CDR3, as DNA: TGTGCCAGCAGCTACGCTCCAAACAGGGACGAGCAGTACTTC.

This clonotype was detected many times. J is TRBJ2-3 and V is TRBV5-1, with no clear D. The CDR3 length is 13 residues. The V gene's germline CDR1 is SGHRS and CDR2 YFSETQ. The V and J ends lost 0 bases and 6 bases respectively, with 8 bases between them. CDR3 region: CASSLEWADTQYF. As DNA, the CDR3 is TGCGCCAGCAGCTTGGAATGGGCGGATACGCAGTATTTT.

This clonotype was seen more than once but under ten times. The V call is TRBV5-5, the J call TRBJ2-3; D tentatively fits TRBD1 or TRBD2 (7 bases each). The CDR3 length is 17 residues. The germline V gene has CDR1 SGHKS and CDR2 YYEKEE (reference sequence). V gave up 4 bases and J gave up 4 bases, with 22 bases separating them. The CDR3: CASSPTRGGGSADTQYF. For the CDR3, the DNA is TGTGCCAGCAGCCCCACCCGAGGGGGCGGGAGTGCAGATACGCAGTATTTT.

The rearrangement links TRBV4-1 to TRBJ2-1; D uncertain. The CDR3 contains 14 residues. V was shortened by 4 bases and J by 7 bases, with 14 bases between the two germline ends. Germline-derived CDR1 and CDR2 are MGHRA and YSYEKL. The CDR3 coding sequence is TGCGCCAGCAGCCTCAACGTTCGGGTTAATGAGCAGTTCTTC. This sequence encodes CASSLNVRVNEQFF.

This clonotype was counted ten times or more. This sequence joins TRBV9 and TRBJ1-2; D not resolved. V lost 0 bases, J lost 2 bases, and 11 bases lay in between. Germline V lookup: CDR1 SGDLS, CDR2 YYNGEE. The CDR3 contains 15 residues. This CDR3 reads CASSVEWGGNYGYTF. DNA for the CDR3: TGTGCCAGCAGCGTAGAGTGGGGTGGGAACTATGGCTACACCTTC.

The table lists this clonotype with a few counts. The chain carries TRBV5-5 and TRBJ2-7; no firm D call. The V end lost 1 base, the J end lost 0 bases, and 17 bases lay between the germline ends. Germline V gene sequence: CDR1 SGHKS, CDR2 YYEKEE (reference sequence). The CDR3 is 17 residues long. This chain's CDR3 is CASSLLVSGSSSYEQYF. The CDR3 bases are TGTGCCAGCAGCTTGTTAGTATCGGGTAGCAGCTCCTACGAGCAGTACTTC.

This clonotype was observed a few times. The chain employs TRBV20-1 and TRBJ2-5; no firm D call. The CDR3 covers 11 residues. Per the germline V gene, CDR1 is DFQATT and CDR2 is SNEGSKA (reference sequence). CDR3 amino acids: CSPRQQETQYF. CDR3 nucleotides: TGCAGCCCTAGACAACAAGAGACCCAGTACTTC.

This clonotype was detected many times. The chain is built from TRBV7-2 and TRBJ1-5; D not resolved. CDR1 is SGHTA, CDR2 FQGNSA, per germline. The CDR3 has 14 residues. V lost 3 bases and J lost 0, with 6 bases in between. In nucleotides, the CDR3 is TGTGCCAGCAGCTTTGTGGATAGCAATCAGCCCCAGCATTTT. Its protein is CASSFVDSNQPQHF.

This clonotype was counted ten times or more. This chain uses TRBV4-1 with TRBJ1-1; TRBD1 might be the D (6 bases). This CDR3 region has 17 residues. The germline V gene encodes CDR1 MGHRA and CDR2 YSYEKL. V lost 1 base, J lost 3 bases, and 18 bases lay in between. CDR3 DNA sequence: TGCGCCAGCAGCCAAGCCCTACAGGGTCGGTTGGACACTGAAGCTTTCTTT. Its translation: CASSQALQGRLDTEAFF.

The table lists this clonotype with a few counts. This sequence joins TRBV6-1 and TRBJ2-3; 7 bases line up with TRBD1. The trim removed 6 bases at V and 8 bases at J, leaving 8 bases unmatched. Germline assignment: CDR1 MNHNS and CDR2 SASEGT. The CDR3 has 13 amino acids. CDR3 region: CASSPLQGSTQYF. The CDR3 DNA reads TGTGCCAGCAGCCCATTACAGGGGAGTACGCAGTATTTT.

This clonotype was seen at least ten times. This chain connects TRBV20-1 to TRBJ1-5; D is uncertain. V was trimmed by 5 bases and J by 0 bases, leaving 5 bases between them. This CDR3 has 12 residues. The V gene's germline CDR1 is DFQATT and CDR2 SNEGSKA (reference sequence). This CDR3 is CSAQNSNQPQHF. The CDR3 DNA follows: TGCAGTGCTCAAAATAGCAATCAGCCCCAGCATTTT.